A selection of T cell receptor beta chains follows, all from one sample in a study of blood T cell repertoires in COVID-19. Sequenced by immunoSEQ multiplex PCR; TCRdb stores in-frame clones only, minus some. The table lists about 27,000 clones, around 67% of them singletons. Sequenced sample: peripheral blood. Source of these receptors: a man aged 55 to 69 with active or convalescent COVID-19. The CDR3 runs from the conserved cysteine through the conserved F or W. The D gene is left open where the match is weak. Size is stated for part of the rows, as once, few or many counts, or as a class when the clone is expanded.

j_call d_call clone_size v_call cdr3_nt cdr3_aa
TRBJ1-2 NA NA TRBV18 TGTGCCAGCTCACCAGCCGGGACATGGGTAGCTAACTATGGCTACACCTTC CASSPAGTWVANYGYTF
TRBJ2-3 TRBD2 NA TRBV2 TGTGCCAGCAGTGAGCTAGCGGGAGGGCAAAGAGATACGCAGTATTTT CASSELAGGQRDTQYF
TRBJ1-2 NA NA TRBV19 TGTGCCAGTAGGGCCCCCCGAGGCTACACCTTC CASRAPRGYTF
TRBJ2-1 NA NA TRBV6-6 TGTGCCAGCAGTTTAACACAGCCTCATGAGCAGTTCTTC CASSLTQPHEQFF
TRBJ2-3 TRBD2 few TRBV6-6 TGTGCCAGCAGTCCCCTAGGACTAGCGGGGGCCCCTAGCACAGATACGCAGTATTTT CASSPLGLAGAPSTDTQYF
TRBJ1-3 NA NA TRBV7-2 TGTGCCAGCAGCACGGCGACCCTGAGTAGCCTCTCTGGAAACACCATATATTTT CASSTATLSSLSGNTIYF
TRBJ2-1 TRBD2 NA TRBV25-1 TGTGCCAGCAGGGCAGCGGGAGGGGACAATGAGCAGTTCTTC CASRAAGGDNEQFF
TRBJ2-3 TRBD1 once TRBV25-1 TGTGCCAGCAGCACTCCCGGGACAGGGGGAGATACGCAGTATTTT CASSTPGTGGDTQYF
TRBJ1-1 TRBD1 NA TRBV11-2 TGTGCCAGCAGCTTAGACGAGGGGGCGCGGACTGAAGCTTTCTTT CASSLDEGARTEAFF
TRBJ2-2 TRBD2 NA TRBV28 TGTGCCAGCCGTACTAGCGGGTTTAACGGGGAGCTGTTTTTT CASRTSGFNGELFF
TRBJ1-1 NA NA TRBV2 TGTGCCAGCAGTGATATGGCACAGAACACTGAAGCTTTCTTT CASSDMAQNTEAFF
TRBJ1-1 TRBD1 NA TRBV6-1 TGTGCCAGCAGTCCGGGACAGGGGAGACACGCTTTCTTT CASSPGQGRHAFF
TRBJ1-1 NA NA TRBV30 TGTGCCTGGAGTGGTGGCGCCAGGGGAGCTTTCTTT CAWSGGARGAFF
TRBJ1-4 NA NA TRBV7-9 TGTGCCAGCAGCTTGTCTGGCCTTCCTAGTGAAAAACTGTTTTTT CASSLSGLPSEKLFF
TRBJ2-7 NA NA TRBV18 TGTGCCAGCTCACTAGACATGTCCTACGAGCAGTACTTC CASSLDMSYEQYF
TRBJ2-5 TRBD2 NA TRBV24-1 TGTGCCACCAGTGATGGCAGGGAGGGCCGGGAGACCCAGTACTTC CATSDGREGRETQYF
TRBJ2-3 TRBD2 NA TRBV7-6 TGTGCCAGCAGCTTAGTGGTACTAGCGGGGGCCGGCACAGATACGCAGTATTTT CASSLVVLAGAGTDTQYF
TRBJ2-3 TRBD2 NA TRBV5-4 TGTGCCACCTGGGGCCTAGCGGGCACCGCTAGCACAGATACGCAGTATTTT CATWGLAGTASTDTQYF
TRBJ2-3 TRBD2 NA TRBV7-9 TGTGCCAGCAGCCCCGGGGGGGTAGCCGATACGCAGTATTTT CASSPGGVADTQYF
TRBJ1-2 TRBD1 NA TRBV5-6 TGTGCCAGCAGCTTGAGGGACAGCCTACTCTATGGCTACACCTTC CASSLRDSLLYGYTF
TRBJ1-3 NA few TRBV28 TGTGCCAGCAGTTTATTGCAGAGCGTCACTGGAAACACCATATATTTT CASSLLQSVTGNTIYF
TRBJ2-3 TRBD2 NA TRBV5-1 TGCGCCAGCAGCCCGGGACTAGCGGGAGGAGGGATAGGCGCAGATACGCAGTATTTT CASSPGLAGGGIGADTQYF
TRBJ2-2 TRBD2 NA TRBV7-3 TGTGCCAGCAGCTTAAACCCGGGACTAGCGGGTGCCGGGGAGCTGTTTTTT CASSLNPGLAGAGELFF
TRBJ2-7 NA NA TRBV7-3 TGTGCCAGCAGCTTAGGGGGCGGGGAGCAGTACTTC CASSLGGGEQYF
TRBJ2-7 TRBD1 medium-sized TRBV6-5 TGTGCCAGCAGTTTTCCGGGACAGGGATCCTACGAGCAGTACTTC CASSFPGQGSYEQYF
TRBJ2-7 TRBD1 NA TRBV27 TGTGCCAGCAGTTTAAGGGGACAGGAGTTGGACGAGCAGTACTTC CASSLRGQELDEQYF
TRBJ2-2 NA NA TRBV6-5 TGTGCCAGCAGTTCCCCAGCGGTGGGGGAGCTGTTTTTT CASSSPAVGELFF
TRBJ2-3 NA once TRBV9 TGTGCCAGCAGCGTCCTTCCCCAGGGGAGCACAGATACGCAGTATTTT CASSVLPQGSTDTQYF
TRBJ1-4 NA NA TRBV6-5 TGTGCCAGCAGTACTGACCGGAGGGAAAAACTGTTTTTT CASSTDRREKLFF